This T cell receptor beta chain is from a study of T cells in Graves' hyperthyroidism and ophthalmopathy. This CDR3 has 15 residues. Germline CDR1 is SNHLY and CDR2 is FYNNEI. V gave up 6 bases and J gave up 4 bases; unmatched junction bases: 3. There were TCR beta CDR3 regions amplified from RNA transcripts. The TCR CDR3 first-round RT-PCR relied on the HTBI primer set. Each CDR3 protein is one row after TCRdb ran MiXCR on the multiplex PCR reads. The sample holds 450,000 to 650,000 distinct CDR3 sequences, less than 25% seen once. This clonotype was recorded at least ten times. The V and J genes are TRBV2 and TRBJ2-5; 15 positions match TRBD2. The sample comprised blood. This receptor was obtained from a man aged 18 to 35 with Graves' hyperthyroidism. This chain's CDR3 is CASSRTSGGVETQYF. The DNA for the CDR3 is TGTGCCAGCAGCCGGACTAGCGGGGGGGTAGAGACCCAGTACTTC.